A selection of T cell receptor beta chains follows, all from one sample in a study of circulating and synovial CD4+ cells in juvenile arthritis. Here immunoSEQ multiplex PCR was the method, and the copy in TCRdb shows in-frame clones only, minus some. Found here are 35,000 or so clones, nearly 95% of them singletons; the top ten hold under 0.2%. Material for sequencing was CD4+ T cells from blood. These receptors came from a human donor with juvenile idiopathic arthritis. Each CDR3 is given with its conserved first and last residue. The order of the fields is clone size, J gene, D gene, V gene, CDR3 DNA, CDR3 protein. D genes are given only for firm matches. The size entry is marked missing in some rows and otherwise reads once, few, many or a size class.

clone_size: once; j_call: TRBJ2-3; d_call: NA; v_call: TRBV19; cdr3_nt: TGTGCCAGTAGTACGGCAGATACGCAGTATTTT; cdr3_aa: CASSTADTQYF
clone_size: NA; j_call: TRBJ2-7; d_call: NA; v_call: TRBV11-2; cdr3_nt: TGTGCCAGCAGCTTAGATCTAAGCAAGATCTACGAGCAGTACTTC; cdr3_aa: CASSLDLSKIYEQYF
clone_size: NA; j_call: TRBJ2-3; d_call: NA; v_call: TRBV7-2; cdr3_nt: TGTGCCAGCAGTCTCGGACAGCACACAGATACGCAGTATTTT; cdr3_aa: CASSLGQHTDTQYF
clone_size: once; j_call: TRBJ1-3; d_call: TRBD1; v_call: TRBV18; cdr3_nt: TGTGCCAGCTCACCGACGGGACAGGGGACTGGAAACACCATATATTTT; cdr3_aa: CASSPTGQGTGNTIYF
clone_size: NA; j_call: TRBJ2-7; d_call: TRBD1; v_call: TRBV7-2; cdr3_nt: TGTGCCAGCAGCGGCCGGGACAGGGGCTTAACGAAGCAGTACTTC; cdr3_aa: CASSGRDRGLTKQYF
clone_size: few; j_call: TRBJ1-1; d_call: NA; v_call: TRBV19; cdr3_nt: TGTGCCAGTAGTATGCGGCCGACAGAGATGAACACTGAAGCTTTCTTT; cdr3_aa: CASSMRPTEMNTEAFF
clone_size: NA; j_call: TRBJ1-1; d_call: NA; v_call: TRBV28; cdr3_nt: TGTGCCAGCAGTTCCACTAACACTGAAGCTTTCTTT; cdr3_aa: CASSSTNTEAFF
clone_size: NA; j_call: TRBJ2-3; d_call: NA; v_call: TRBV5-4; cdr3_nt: TGTGCCAGCAGCGTAACAGGCGTCACTAGCACAGATACGCAGTATTTT; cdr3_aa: CASSVTGVTSTDTQYF
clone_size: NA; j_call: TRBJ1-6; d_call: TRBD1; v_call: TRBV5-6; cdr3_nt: TGTGCCAGCAGCAGCAGGGGGCGATCACCCCTCCACTTT; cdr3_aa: CASSSRGRSPLHF
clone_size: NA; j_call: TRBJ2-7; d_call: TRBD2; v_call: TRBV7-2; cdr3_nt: TGTGCCAGCAGCTTATTGTTTCTAGCGGGACCACACCTGCAGTACTTC; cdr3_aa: CASSLLFLAGPHLQYF
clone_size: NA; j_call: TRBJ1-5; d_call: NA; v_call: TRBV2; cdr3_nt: TGTGCCAGCAGTGGGGCCCGTCAAGATCAGCCCCAGCATTTT; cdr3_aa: CASSGARQDQPQHF
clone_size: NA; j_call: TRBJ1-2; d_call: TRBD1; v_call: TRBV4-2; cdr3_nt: TGTGCCAGCAGCCAAGTACAGGGACAGACCCTATTCTATGGCTACACCTTC; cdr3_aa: CASSQVQGQTLFYGYTF
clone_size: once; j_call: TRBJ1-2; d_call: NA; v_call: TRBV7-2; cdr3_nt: TGTGCCAGCAGCTTCCATGGGGAGGGCTATGGCTACACCTTC; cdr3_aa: CASSFHGEGYGYTF
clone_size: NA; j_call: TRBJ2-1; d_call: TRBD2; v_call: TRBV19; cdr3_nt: TGTGCCAGTACCACACTGCGAGGCGGGAGGCCGAACAATGAGCAGTTCTTC; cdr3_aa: CASTTLRGGRPNNEQFF
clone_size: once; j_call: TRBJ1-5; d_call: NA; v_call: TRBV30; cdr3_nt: TGTGCCTGGAGCTTGGGCGTGCTATCGAGCAATCAGCCCCAGCATTTT; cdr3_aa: CAWSLGVLSSNQPQHF
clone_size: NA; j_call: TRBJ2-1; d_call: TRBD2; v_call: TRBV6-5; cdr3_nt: TGTGCCAGCAGTTACCCTCTAGCGGGAGGCGCGTTGGTGCAGTTCTTC; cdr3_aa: CASSYPLAGGALVQFF
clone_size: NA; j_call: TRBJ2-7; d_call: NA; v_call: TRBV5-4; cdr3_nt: TGTGCCAGCACCCCGGACTATCCAGGCTCTGGAGAGCAGTACTTC; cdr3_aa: CASTPDYPGSGEQYF
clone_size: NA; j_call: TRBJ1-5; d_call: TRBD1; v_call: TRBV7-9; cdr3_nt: TGTGCCAGCAGCCGAGGGACAGGGTCGTTCAATCAGCCCCAGCATTTT; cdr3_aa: CASSRGTGSFNQPQHF
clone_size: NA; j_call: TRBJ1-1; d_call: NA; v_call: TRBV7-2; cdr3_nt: TGTGCCAGCAGCTTAGCGCTAGTGGAAAACACTGAAGCTTTCTTT; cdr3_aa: CASSLALVENTEAFF
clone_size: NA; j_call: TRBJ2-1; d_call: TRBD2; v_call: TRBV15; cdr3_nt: TGTGCCACCAGCAGAGAAAGTTTGACGCTAATAGCGGGTAACTCCTACAATGAGCAGTTCTTC; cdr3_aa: CATSRESLTLIAGNSYNEQFF
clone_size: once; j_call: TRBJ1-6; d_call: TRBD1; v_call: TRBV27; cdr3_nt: TGTGCCAGCAAGCGAACAGAGACAGGGGAAGGTTCACCCCTCCACTTT; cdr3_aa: CASKRTETGEGSPLHF
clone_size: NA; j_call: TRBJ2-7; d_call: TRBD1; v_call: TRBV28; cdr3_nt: TGTGCCAGCAGTTCAGGACAGGGGCCCTACGAGCAGTACTTC; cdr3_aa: CASSSGQGPYEQYF
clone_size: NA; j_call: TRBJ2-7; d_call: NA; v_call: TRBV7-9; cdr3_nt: TGTGCCAGCAGCTTAAACCTGCGCGCGCCCTACGAGCAGTACTTC; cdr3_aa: CASSLNLRAPYEQYF
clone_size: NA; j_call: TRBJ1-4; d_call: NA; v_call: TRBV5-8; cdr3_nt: TGTGCCAGCAGCTTGGGAGGCCTTGTCGGGAAACTGTTTTTT; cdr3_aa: CASSLGGLVGKLFF
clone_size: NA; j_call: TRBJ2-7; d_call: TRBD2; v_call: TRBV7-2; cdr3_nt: TGTGCCAGCAGCGCCAGACTAGCGGGGCACTACGAGCAGTACTTC; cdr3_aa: CASSARLAGHYEQYF
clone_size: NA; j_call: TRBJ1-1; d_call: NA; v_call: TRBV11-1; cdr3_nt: TGTGCCAGCAGCTTACGTCGGGGGAGCGACACTGAAGCTTTCTTT; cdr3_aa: CASSLRRGSDTEAFF
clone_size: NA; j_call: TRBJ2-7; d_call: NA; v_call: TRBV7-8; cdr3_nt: TGTGCCAGCAGCACGGCCGCGGGGCCATTCTACGAGCAGTACTTC; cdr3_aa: CASSTAAGPFYEQYF
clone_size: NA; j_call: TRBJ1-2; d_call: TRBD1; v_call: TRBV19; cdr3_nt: TGTGCCAGTAGATGGACAGGGGAGAGCTATGGCTACACCTTC; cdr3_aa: CASRWTGESYGYTF
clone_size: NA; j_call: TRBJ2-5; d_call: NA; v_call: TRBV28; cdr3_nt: TGTGCCAGCAGTCGCCGCGCAGCGACCATAGGGACCCAGTACTTC; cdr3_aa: CASSRRAATIGTQYF
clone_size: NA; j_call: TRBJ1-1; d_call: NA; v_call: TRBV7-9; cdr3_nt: TGTGCCAGCAGCTTTAGTATCATTGCTGAAGCAACTGAAGCTTTCTTT; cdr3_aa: CASSFSIIAEATEAFF
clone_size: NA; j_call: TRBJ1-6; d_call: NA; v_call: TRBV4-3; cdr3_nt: TGCGCCAGCAGCCAAGACTCAACAGGGATAAATTCCCCCCTCCACTTT; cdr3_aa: CASSQDSTGINSPLHF
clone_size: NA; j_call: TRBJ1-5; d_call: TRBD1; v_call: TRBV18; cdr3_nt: TGTGCCAGCTCACCCGACAGGGGCAATCAGCCCCAGCATTTT; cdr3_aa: CASSPDRGNQPQHF
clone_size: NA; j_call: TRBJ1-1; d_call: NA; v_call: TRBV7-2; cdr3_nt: TGTGCCAGCAGCTTAGAAGCAGGCCCAAACACTGAAGCTTTCTTT; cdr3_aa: CASSLEAGPNTEAFF
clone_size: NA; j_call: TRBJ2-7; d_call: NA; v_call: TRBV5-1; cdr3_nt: TGCGCCAGCAGCTTGGCCGGCGGGGACTACGAGCAGTACTTC; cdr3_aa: CASSLAGGDYEQYF
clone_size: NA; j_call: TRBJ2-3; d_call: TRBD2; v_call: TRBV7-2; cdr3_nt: TGTGCCAGCAGCTTGGGAGCGGGGTACACAGATACGCAGTATTTT; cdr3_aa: CASSLGAGYTDTQYF
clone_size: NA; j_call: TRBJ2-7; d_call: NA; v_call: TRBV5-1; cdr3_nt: TGCGCCAGCAGCAGACAGTACGAGCAGTACTTC; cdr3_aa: CASSRQYEQYF
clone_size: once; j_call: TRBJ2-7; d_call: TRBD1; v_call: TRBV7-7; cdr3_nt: TGTGCTACGATAGGGACAGTGAAGACTTACGAGCAGTACTTC; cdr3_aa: CATIGTVKTYEQYF
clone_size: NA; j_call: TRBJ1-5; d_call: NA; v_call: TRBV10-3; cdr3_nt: TGTGCCATCAGTGAACAGGGACCAAGCAATCAGCCCCAGCATTTT; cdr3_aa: CAISEQGPSNQPQHF
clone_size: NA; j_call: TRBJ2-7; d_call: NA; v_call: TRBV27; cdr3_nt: TGTGCCAGCAGACCCTCTGAGACAGGTACCAACGAGCAGTACTTC; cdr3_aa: CASRPSETGTNEQYF
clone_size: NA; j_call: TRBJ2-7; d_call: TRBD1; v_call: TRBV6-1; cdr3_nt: TGTGCCAGCAGTGAAAGGGGGACAGGGGGCCCCTACGAGCAGTACTTC; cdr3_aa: CASSERGTGGPYEQYF
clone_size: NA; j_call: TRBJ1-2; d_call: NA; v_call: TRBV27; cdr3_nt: TGTGCCAGCAGTTTAACAGCCCTCTATGGCTACACCTTC; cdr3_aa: CASSLTALYGYTF
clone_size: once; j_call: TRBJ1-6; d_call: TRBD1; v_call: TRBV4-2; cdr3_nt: TGTGCCAGCAGCCATTTGGGACAGGGGGACAATTCCCCCCTCCACTTT; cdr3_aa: CASSHLGQGDNSPLHF
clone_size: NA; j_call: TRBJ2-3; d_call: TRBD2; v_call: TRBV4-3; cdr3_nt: TGCGCCAGCAGCCAAGTCTCCCCCGGGGGGGGGACAGATACGCAGTATTTT; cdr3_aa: CASSQVSPGGGTDTQYF
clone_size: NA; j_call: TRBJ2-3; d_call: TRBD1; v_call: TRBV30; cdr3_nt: TGTGCCTGGAGTACAATCCAGGGGGTAACAGATACGCAGTATTTT; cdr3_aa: CAWSTIQGVTDTQYF
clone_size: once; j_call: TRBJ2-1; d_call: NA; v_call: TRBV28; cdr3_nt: TGTGCCAGCAGTTTACGCCCGGGGGACGAGCAGTTCTTC; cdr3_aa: CASSLRPGDEQFF
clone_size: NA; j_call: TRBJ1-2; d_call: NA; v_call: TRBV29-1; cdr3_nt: TGCAGCGTTGAGGGTGCGGGGCTGCGATATGGCTACACCTTC; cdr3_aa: CSVEGAGLRYGYTF
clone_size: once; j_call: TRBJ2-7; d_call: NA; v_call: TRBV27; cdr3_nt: TGTGCCAGCAGTCTCCGCTTTGCGTACGAGCAGTACTTC; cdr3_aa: CASSLRFAYEQYF
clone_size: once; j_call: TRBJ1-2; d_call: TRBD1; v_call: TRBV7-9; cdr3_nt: TGTGCCAGCAGCCCTGAGGACAGGCCTAACTATGGCTACACCTTC; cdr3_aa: CASSPEDRPNYGYTF
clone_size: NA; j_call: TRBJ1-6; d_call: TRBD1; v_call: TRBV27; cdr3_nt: TGTGCCAGCAGCCCGAGACAGGGTGCAAATTCACCCCTCCACTTT; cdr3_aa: CASSPRQGANSPLHF
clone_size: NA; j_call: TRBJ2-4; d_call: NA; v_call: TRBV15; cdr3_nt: TGTGCCACCAGCAGAGATCTAACCAACGCCAAAAACATTCAGTACTTC; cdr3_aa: CATSRDLTNAKNIQYF
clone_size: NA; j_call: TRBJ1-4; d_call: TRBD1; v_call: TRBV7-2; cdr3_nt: TGTGCCAGCGGCACAGGGGCGAATAATGAAAAACTGTTTTTT; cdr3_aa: CASGTGANNEKLFF
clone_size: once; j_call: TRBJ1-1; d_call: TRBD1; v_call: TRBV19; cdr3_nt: TGTGCCAGTAGTACACAGGGGCCGAACACTGAAGCTTTCTTT; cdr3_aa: CASSTQGPNTEAFF
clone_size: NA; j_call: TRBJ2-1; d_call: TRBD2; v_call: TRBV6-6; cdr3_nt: TGTGCCAGCAGTTGGTTGGGGGGGGACAATGAGCAGTTCTTC; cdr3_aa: CASSWLGGDNEQFF
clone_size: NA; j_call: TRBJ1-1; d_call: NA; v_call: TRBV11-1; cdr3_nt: TGTGCCAGCAGCTTAGACAGGGAAAAAGCTTTCTTT; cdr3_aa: CASSLDREKAFF
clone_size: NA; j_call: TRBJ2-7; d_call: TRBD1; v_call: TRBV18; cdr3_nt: TGTGCCAGCTCACCTTTAGGGACAGGCTACGAGCAGTACTTC; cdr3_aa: CASSPLGTGYEQYF
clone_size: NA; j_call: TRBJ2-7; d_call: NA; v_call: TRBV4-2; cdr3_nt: TGTGCCAGCAGCCACGGGGGCGAGCAGTACTTC; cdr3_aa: CASSHGGEQYF
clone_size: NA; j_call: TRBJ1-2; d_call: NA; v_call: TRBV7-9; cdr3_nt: TGTGCCAGCAGCTTAATTGGCAGCTATGGCTACACCTTC; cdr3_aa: CASSLIGSYGYTF
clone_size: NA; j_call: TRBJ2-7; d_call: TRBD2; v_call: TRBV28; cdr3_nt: TGTGCCAGCAGCCTGACGGGGGGGACCTACGAGCAGTACTTC; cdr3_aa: CASSLTGGTYEQYF
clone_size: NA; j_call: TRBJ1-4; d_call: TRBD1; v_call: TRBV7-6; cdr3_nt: TGTGCCAGCAGCCAAGGACAGGGAAACGAAAAACTGTTTTTT; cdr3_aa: CASSQGQGNEKLFF